This T cell receptor (beta chain) was sequenced in a study of blood T cell repertoires in COVID-19. Losses at the gene ends were 5 bases for V and 4 bases for J; bases not matched to a gene: 5. CDR1 and CDR2 from the germline V gene are SEHNR and FQNEAQ (reference sequence). The CDR3 spans 15 residues. Only in-frame clones appear in the TCRdb table, and some are missing; sequencing was by immunoSEQ multiplex PCR. Seen here are some 200,000 clones, 85% to 90% observed once, and the top ten hold 2.5% to 3.5%. The clonotype was recovered from a man aged 35-49 years with active or convalescent COVID-19. The chain employs TRBV7-9 and TRBJ1-6; 7 bases agree with TRBD1. The sequenced sample consisted of peripheral blood. CDR3 in amino acids: CASSRGTVYNSPLHF. In nucleotides, the CDR3 is TGTGCCAGCAGCCGCGGGACAGTTTATAATTCACCCCTCCACTTT.